This T cell receptor beta chain originates from a study of blood T cell repertoires in COVID-19. In the study overall: Samples of COVID-19 (acute and convalescent) were obtained from the United States, Italy and Spain. Sources were T cells, B-cell-depleted T cells, or PBMCs; the material itself was cDNA or gDNA.

Sequencing used immunoSEQ multiplex PCR; TCRdb keeps in-frame clones, though not all of them. In the table there are 470,000 or so clones, roughly 85% of which are singletons. With V trimmed by 1 base and J by 3 bases, 6 bases remained unmatched. Germline CDR1 is LNHDA and CDR2 is SQIVND (reference sequence). The CDR3 contains 15 residues. V gene TRBV19 combines with J gene TRBJ2-7, with 7 bases that match TRBD2. The sequence was obtained from a human donor in a cohort sampled during active COVID-19. The specimen was peripheral blood. The CDR3 nucleotides are TGTGCCAGTAGTATAGGGCTAGCGGACCACTACGAGCAGTACTTC. It specifies CASSIGLADHYEQYF.